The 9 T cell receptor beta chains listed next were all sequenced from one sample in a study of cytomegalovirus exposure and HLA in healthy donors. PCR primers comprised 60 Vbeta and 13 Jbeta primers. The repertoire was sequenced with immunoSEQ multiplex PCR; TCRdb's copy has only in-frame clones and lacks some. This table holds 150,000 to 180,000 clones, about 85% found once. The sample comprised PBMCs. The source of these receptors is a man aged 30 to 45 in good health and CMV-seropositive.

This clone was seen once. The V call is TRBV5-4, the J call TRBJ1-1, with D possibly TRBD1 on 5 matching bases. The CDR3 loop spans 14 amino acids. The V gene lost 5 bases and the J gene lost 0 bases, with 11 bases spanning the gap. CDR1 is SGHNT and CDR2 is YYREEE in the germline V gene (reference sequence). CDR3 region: CASRPDSVNTEAFF. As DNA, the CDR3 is TGTGCCAGCAGACCCGACAGTGTGAACACTGAAGCTTTCTTT.

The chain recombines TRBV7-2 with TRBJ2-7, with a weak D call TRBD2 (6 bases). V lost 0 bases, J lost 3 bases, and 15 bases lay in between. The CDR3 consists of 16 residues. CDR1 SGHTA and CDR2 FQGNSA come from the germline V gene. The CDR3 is CASSLARRGRGYEQYF. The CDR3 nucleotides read TGTGCCAGCAGCTTAGCGAGGCGGGGACGGGGCTACGAGCAGTACTTC.

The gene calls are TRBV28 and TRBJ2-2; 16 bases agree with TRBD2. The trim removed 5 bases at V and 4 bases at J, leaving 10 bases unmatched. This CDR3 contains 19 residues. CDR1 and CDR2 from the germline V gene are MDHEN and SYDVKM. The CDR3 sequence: CASSDPGLAGGPFTGELFF. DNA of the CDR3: TGTGCCAGCAGTGATCCGGGACTAGCGGGAGGGCCGTTCACCGGGGAGCTGTTTTTT. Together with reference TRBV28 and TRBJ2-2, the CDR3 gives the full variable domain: DVKVTQSSRYLVKRTGEKVFLECVQDMDHENMFWYRQDPGLGLRLIYFSYDVKMKEKGDIPEGYSVSREKKERFSLILESASTNQTSMYLCASSDPGLAGGPFTGELFFGEGSRLTVL.

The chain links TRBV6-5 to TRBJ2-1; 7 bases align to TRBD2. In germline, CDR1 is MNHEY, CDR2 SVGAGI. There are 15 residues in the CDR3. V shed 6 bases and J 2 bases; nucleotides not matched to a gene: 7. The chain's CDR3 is CASRSAGTTYNEQFF. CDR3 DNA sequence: TGTGCCAGCAGGTCAGCCGGGACTACCTACAATGAGCAGTTCTTC.

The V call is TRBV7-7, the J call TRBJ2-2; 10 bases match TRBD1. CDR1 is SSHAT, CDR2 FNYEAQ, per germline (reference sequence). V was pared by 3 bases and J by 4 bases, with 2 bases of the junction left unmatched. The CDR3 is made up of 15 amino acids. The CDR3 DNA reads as TGTGCCAGCAGCTTGGGACAGGGGCCCACCGGGGAGCTGTTTTTT. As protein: CASSLGQGPTGELFF. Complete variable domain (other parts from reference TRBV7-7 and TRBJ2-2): GAGVSQSPRYKVTKRGQDVTLRCDPISSHATLYWYQQALGQGPEFLTYFNYEAQPDKSGLPSDRFSAERPEGSISTLTIQRTEQRDSAMYRCASSLGQGPTGELFFGEGSRLTVL.

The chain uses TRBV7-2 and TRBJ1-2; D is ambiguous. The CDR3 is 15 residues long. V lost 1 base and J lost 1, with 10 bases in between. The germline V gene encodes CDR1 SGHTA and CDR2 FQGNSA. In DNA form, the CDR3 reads TGTGCCAGCAGCTTAGTGGCTCACCTTAACTATGGCTACACCTTC. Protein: CASSLVAHLNYGYTF.

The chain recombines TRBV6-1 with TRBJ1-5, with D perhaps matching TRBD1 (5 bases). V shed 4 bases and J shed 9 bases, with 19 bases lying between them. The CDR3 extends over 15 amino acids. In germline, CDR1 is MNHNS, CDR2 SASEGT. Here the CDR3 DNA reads TGTGCCAGCAGTGGCAGGGACTTAAATAAACCGCCCCAGCATTTT. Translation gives CASSGRDLNKPPQHF.

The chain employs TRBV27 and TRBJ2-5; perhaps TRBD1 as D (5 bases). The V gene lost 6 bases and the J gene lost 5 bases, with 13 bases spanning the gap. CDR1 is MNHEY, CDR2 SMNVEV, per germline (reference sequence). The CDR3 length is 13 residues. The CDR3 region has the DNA TGTGCCAGCAGATACTCAGGGCAGGAGACCCAGTACTTC. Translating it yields CASRYSGQETQYF.

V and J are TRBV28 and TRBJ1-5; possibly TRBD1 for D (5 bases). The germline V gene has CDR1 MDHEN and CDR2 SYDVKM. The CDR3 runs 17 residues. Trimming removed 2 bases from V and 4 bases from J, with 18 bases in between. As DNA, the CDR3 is TGTGCCAGCAGTTTAACGGCCCGTCGTAGGGGTAATCAGCCCCAGCATTTT. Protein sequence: CASSLTARRRGNQPQHF.